This T cell receptor (beta chain) was retrieved from a study of vaccination and CD4 T cells after COVID-19. This clonotype was observed a few times. As yet, its antigen is unknown. The treatment was: approximately nine-day PBMC culture with coronavirus spike peptide pools or control peptides (ViraFEST assay). Peptide pool stimulation in ViraFEST expanded antigen-specific T cells, whose TCRs were then sequenced. CD4+ T cells that had been cultured provided DNA sequenced with the Oncomine TCR Beta short-read assay. Each CDR3 protein is one row after TCRdb ran MiXCR on the PCR reads. The table has just under 9,000 distinct CDR3 sequences, roughly 23% seen once. CDR3 length: 16 amino acids. Germline V gene lookup returns CDR1 MDHEN and CDR2 SYDVKM. Trimming shortened V by 3 bases and J by 4 bases, and 18 bases separated the two germline ends.

This sequence was found in a human donor with COVID-19. The genes are TRBV28 and TRBJ1-1, with D tentatively TRBD1 (5 bases). The sample taken for sequencing was cultured CD4+ T cells from blood. CDR3 region: CASSFPPWGLGTEAFF. CDR3 bases: TGTGCCAGCAGTTTTCCCCCCTGGGGGTTGGGCACTGAAGCTTTCTTT.